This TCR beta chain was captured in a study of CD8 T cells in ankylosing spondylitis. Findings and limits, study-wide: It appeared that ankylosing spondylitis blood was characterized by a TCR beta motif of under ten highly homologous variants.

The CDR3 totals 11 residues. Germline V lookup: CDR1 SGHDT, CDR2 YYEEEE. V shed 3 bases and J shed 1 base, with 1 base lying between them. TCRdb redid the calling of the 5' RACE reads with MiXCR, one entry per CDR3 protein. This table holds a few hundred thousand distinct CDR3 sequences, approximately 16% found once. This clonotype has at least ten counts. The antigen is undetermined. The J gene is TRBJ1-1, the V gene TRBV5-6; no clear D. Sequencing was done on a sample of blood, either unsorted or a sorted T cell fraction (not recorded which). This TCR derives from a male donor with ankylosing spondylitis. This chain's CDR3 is CASSWNTEAFF. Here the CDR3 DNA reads TGTGCCAGCAGCTGGAACACTGAAGCTTTCTTT. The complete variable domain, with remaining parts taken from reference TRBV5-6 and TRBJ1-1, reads DAGVTQSPTHLIKTRGQQVTLRCSPKSGHDTVSWYQQALGQGPQFIFQYYEEEERQRGNFPDRFSGHQFPNYSSELNVNALLLGDSALYLCASSWNTEAFFGQGTRLTVV.